This is a list of T cell receptor beta chains from one sample in a study of T-cell reconstitution after alpha-beta-depleted transplantation in children. Each CDR3 protein gets one entry after TCRdb re-called the PCR reads with MiXCR. Here the sample spans about 500,000 distinct CDR3 sequences, approximately 30% being singletons. The sample in question was PBMCs from the stem cell graft donor, obtained from the stem cell graft. Receptors originate from a human donor who donated a stem cell graft to a child with aplastic anemia. CDR3s leave out the opening cysteine and the closing phenylalanine or tryptophan. Each record gives: V gene, CDR3 length, J gene, CDR3 protein.

>TRBV28|11|TRBJ2-2
ASKTSPVGELF
>TRBV12-3/TRBV12-4|11|TRBJ1-1
ASRRTGNTEAF
>TRBV29-1|12|TRBJ1-2
SVVPGQGTDGYT
>TRBV12-3/TRBV12-4|12|TRBJ2-7
ASSLGTGIREQY
>TRBV6-2/TRBV6-3|12|TRBJ1-1
ASRLTGMNTEAF
>TRBV29-1|10|TRBJ1-1
SVGLAGNEAF
>TRBV20-1|12|TRBJ2-1
SAPTSGVYNEQF
>TRBV30|13|TRBJ2-1
AWSKRSGPYNEQF
>TRBV30|12|TRBJ2-3
SWTGAGAGDTQY
>TRBV20-1|10|TRBJ1-5
SAIDGVQPQH
>TRBV20-1|13|TRBJ2-3
SARVGHSSTDTQY
>TRBV7-2|14|TRBJ2-3
ASSLAGTSGTDTQY
>TRBV12-3/TRBV12-4|14|TRBJ1-6
ASSSRGTGHNSPLH
>TRBV20-1|11|TRBJ2-7
SASGRANYEQY
>TRBV7-2|13|TRBJ2-7
ASSLRFDSSYEQY
>TRBV12-3/TRBV12-4|11|TRBJ1-5
ASSFNGNQPQH
>TRBV5-1|13|TRBJ2-3
ASSFRARGTDTQY
>TRBV12-5|10|TRBJ1-1
ASAVRNTEAF
>TRBV12-3/TRBV12-4|11|TRBJ2-2
ASSRGQGGELF
>TRBV6-2/TRBV6-3|12|TRBJ1-1
ASRLGQWNTEAF
>TRBV15|13|TRBJ2-1
ATSRDRTARNEQF
>TRBV4-3|14|TRBJ1-2
ASSQDRQTLSYGYT
>TRBV7-2|12|TRBJ2-5
ASSLRLALETQY
>TRBV20-1|10|TRBJ1-1
SAWTGGYEAF
>TRBV30|11|TRBJ1-1
AWGQGMNTEAF
>TRBV20-1|12|TRBJ1-1
SALGTGSSLEAF
>TRBV29-1|13|TRBJ2-6
SVDSGRTGANVLT
>TRBV7-8|15|TRBJ1-1
ASSLLKGLNMNTEAF
>TRBV28|12|TRBJ2-3
ASLGAGSSDTQY
>TRBV2|10|TRBJ2-1
ASSETRGEQF
>TRBV28|13|TRBJ2-2
ASSSPGGSAGELF
>TRBV5-1|13|TRBJ1-1
ASSMVKQGYTEAF
>TRBV6-5|14|TRBJ2-5
ASSSSGTGSQETQY
>TRBV5-1|14|TRBJ2-1
ASSLEGRPLWDEQF
>TRBV5-1|12|TRBJ1-6
ASSLEVGVSPLH
>TRBV5-4|14|TRBJ2-3
ASSLGTSGSLDTQY
>TRBV12-3/TRBV12-4|12|TRBJ2-2
ASRADRYTGELF
>TRBV6-5|12|TRBJ2-7
ASSYRSGRVEQY
>TRBV20-1|14|TRBJ2-1
SARDPASGLYNEQF
>TRBV6-1|12|TRBJ1-2
ASRTTGVLYGYT
>TRBV18|16|TRBJ2-3
ASSRDLAGQSSTDTQY
>TRBV5-6|14|TRBJ2-2
ASSWVSGRVTGELF
>TRBV5-1|15|TRBJ2-4
ASSPKSVGLFKNIQY
>TRBV10-3|11|TRBJ1-5
AISESPDQPQH
>TRBV20-1|12|TRBJ2-7
SPMSPDHSYEQY
>TRBV29-1|12|TRBJ1-1
SVEVAGLNTEAF
>TRBV6-1|15|TRBJ2-2
ASRGGSGLALTGELF
>TRBV5-1|14|TRBJ2-1
ASSLAVERELNEQF
>TRBV11-3|11|TRBJ2-1
ASSGRLAQEQF
>TRBV27|13|TRBJ2-3
ASSTRRGNTDTQY
>TRBV4-3|14|TRBJ2-2
ASSQDGGALTGELF
>TRBV20-1|12|TRBJ1-3
SATSGSSGNTIY
>TRBV20-1|12|TRBJ2-7
SASPTGGTYEQY
>TRBV5-1|13|TRBJ1-5
ASSRWTGNNQPQH
>TRBV5-6|15|TRBJ2-1
ASSLGAGASSYNEQF